Following are 19 T cell receptor beta chains from one sample sequenced in a study of blood T cells in healthy people across ages. Sample-barcoded 5' priming and a J-beta primer mix drove a second PCR of about 7 to 11 cycles. Each CDR3 protein gets one entry after TCRdb re-called the 5' RACE reads with MiXCR. The sample contains over 600,000 distinct CDR3 sequences, roughly 20% of which appear only once. The sample comprised blood. These TCRs come from a man between 70 and 80 years old in good health.

This chain connects TRBV27 to TRBJ2-5, with D tentatively TRBD1 (5 bases). This CDR3 contains 16 residues. Per the germline V gene, CDR1 is MNHEY and CDR2 is SMNVEV (reference sequence). Trimming took 4 bases from V and 4 from J, leaving 19 bases between them. The CDR3 reads CASSSTLDTPGETQYF. CDR3 DNA: TGTGCCAGCAGTTCTACCCTGGACACTCCAGGAGAGACCCAGTACTTC.

The V and J genes are TRBV6-6 and TRBJ2-7; D perhaps matches TRBD1 (6 bases). The CDR3 contains 15 residues. V lost 2 bases, J lost 0 bases, and 11 bases lay in between. Germline V gene lookup returns CDR1 MNHNY and CDR2 SVGAGI (reference sequence). CDR3 in amino acids: CASSYRRQVSYEQYF. CDR3 DNA sequence: TGTGCCAGCAGTTACCGTCGACAGGTCTCCTACGAGCAGTACTTC.

The chain joins TRBV6-6 to TRBJ2-2, with 9 bases matching TRBD2. The CDR3 has 16 residues. Germline values: CDR1 MNHNY, CDR2 SVGAGI (reference sequence). The V and J ends lost 2 bases and 2 bases, in that order; junction bases with no gene match: 3. The CDR3 DNA reads TGTGCCAGCAGTTACCTGACTAGCGGTAACACCGGGGAGCTGTTTTTT. Translated, it gives CASSYLTSGNTGELFF.

This chain links TRBV27 with TRBJ1-5; 9 bases agree with TRBD1. V dropped 4 bases and J dropped 1; count of bases not matched to a gene: 2. This CDR3 is built from 15 residues. Per the germline V gene, CDR1 is MNHEY and CDR2 is SMNVEV (reference sequence). The CDR3 sequence: CASSSGTGSNQPQHF. In DNA, the CDR3 is TGTGCCAGCAGTTCGGGGACAGGGAGCAATCAGCCCCAGCATTTT.

This chain connects TRBV20-1 to TRBJ1-1, with a tentative D call TRBD1 (5 bases). V lost 6 bases and J lost 6, with 14 bases in between. This CDR3 comprises 12 residues. The germline V gene has CDR1 DFQATT and CDR2 SNEGSKA (reference sequence). The CDR3, as DNA: TGCAGTGCGCATAGGGGTGAGGCTGAAGCTTTCTTT. It yields the protein CSAHRGEAEAFF.

This clonotype was seen only a few times. This chain connects TRBV11-2 to TRBJ1-1, with 9 positions matching TRBD1. After removal of 6 bases from V and 6 bases from J, the junction contained 8 bases not matched to a gene. CDR1 and CDR2 (germline): SGHAT, FQNNGV. The CDR3 runs to 14 residues. The CDR3 region is CASRLLQGAAEAFF. CDR3 bases: TGTGCCAGCAGGCTTCTACAGGGGGCTGCTGAAGCTTTCTTT.

This clonotype turned up a few times. The chain combines TRBV3-1 with TRBJ2-2; D uncertain. Between the trimmed V and J ends, which lost 1 base and 0 bases, there was a span of 9 bases. The CDR3 has 16 residues. CDR1 and CDR2 (germline): LGHDT, YNNKEL (reference sequence). The CDR3 sequence: CASSQAQQPNTGELFF. CDR3 bases: TGTGCCAGCAGCCAAGCCCAACAACCGAACACCGGGGAGCTGTTTTTT.

This clonotype was seen only a few times. The chain links TRBV7-9 to TRBJ1-4; no clear D. Germline-derived CDR1 and CDR2 are SEHNR and FQNEAQ (reference sequence). V lost 3 bases and J lost 1, with 9 bases in between. The CDR3 is 15 amino acids. The DNA for the CDR3 is TGTGCCAGCAGCTTGTTGCGGGGAACTAATGAAAAACTGTTTTTT. This codes for CASSLLRGTNEKLFF.

A few counts support this clonotype. The chain employs TRBV20-1 and TRBJ1-2, with 10 bases that match TRBD1. With V trimmed by 0 bases and J by 4 bases, 5 bases remained unmatched. The CDR3 length is 15 residues. The germline CDR1 and CDR2 sequences are DFQATT and SNEGSKA (reference sequence). This CDR3 reads CSARDEGQGGYGYTF. CDR3 DNA sequence: TGCAGTGCTAGAGATGAAGGACAGGGGGGCTATGGCTACACCTTC.

This clonotype was seen ten or more times. The gene calls are TRBV5-1 and TRBJ2-5; weak D call: TRBD1 (6 bases). The CDR3 length is 18 residues. Germline-derived CDR1 and CDR2 are SGHRS and YFSETQ. V was shortened by 2 bases and J by 1 base, with 21 bases between the two germline ends. CDR3: CASSFGILGQLSQETQYF. CDR3 in DNA: TGCGCCAGCAGCTTCGGAATTTTAGGACAGCTTAGCCAAGAGACCCAGTACTTC.

This rearrangement joins TRBV20-1 to TRBJ2-7, with unresolved D. Between the trimmed V and J ends, which lost 0 bases and 0 bases, there was a span of 6 bases. This CDR3 is 13 amino acids long. CDR1 and CDR2 (germline): DFQATT, SNEGSKA (reference sequence). The CDR3 is CSARDESSYEQYF. The CDR3 DNA is TGCAGTGCTAGAGACGAGAGCTCCTACGAGCAGTACTTC.

This clonotype was counted between two and nine times. The chain uses TRBV5-1 and TRBJ2-2, with a possible D match to TRBD1 (5 bases). This CDR3 is built from 16 residues. With 0 bases removed from V and 0 bases from J, the gap between germline ends came to 9 bases. Germline V gives CDR1 SGHRS, CDR2 YFSETQ. Written as DNA, the CDR3 is TGCGCCAGCAGCTTGGCTCAGGGCGCGAACACCGGGGAGCTGTTTTTT. It yields the protein CASSLAQGANTGELFF.

This clonotype was seen ten or more times. The chain carries TRBV4-3 and TRBJ2-1; 7 nucleotides align to TRBD2. V lost 1 base, J lost 4 bases, and 7 bases stayed unmatched. The CDR3 is 16 residues long. The germline V gene has CDR1 LGHNA and CDR2 YSLEER. DNA for the CDR3: TGCGCCAGCAGCCAAGCTCTTGGGGACTATTACAATGAGCAGTTCTTC. Protein sequence: CASSQALGDYYNEQFF.

The table lists this clonotype with many counts. The chain is built from TRBV11-1 and TRBJ2-5; no definite D call. Germline-derived CDR1 and CDR2 are SGHAT and FQDESV (reference sequence). Trimming left V 2 bases short and J 4 bases short, with 8 bases between. This CDR3 is built from 13 residues. CDR3 nucleotides: TGTGCCAGCAGCTTATGGACGGCAGAGACCCAGTACTTC. Translated, it gives CASSLWTAETQYF.

Many counts were recorded for this clonotype. The rearrangement joins TRBV20-1 to TRBJ2-7, with D perhaps matching TRBD1 or TRBD2 (5 bases each). V dropped 3 bases and J dropped 4 bases, with 13 bases sitting between them. This CDR3 is 13 amino acids long. CDR1 and CDR2 (germline): DFQATT, SNEGSKA (reference sequence). CDR3 sequence (DNA): TGCAGTGCTAGCCCGGGACCCACGTACGAGCAGTACTTC. As protein: CSASPGPTYEQYF.

V and J are TRBV3-1 and TRBJ2-5; 9 bases align to TRBD2. The J call may be in error: the DNA end matches TRBJ2-1 better. CDR3 length: 14 amino acids. Looked up from germline, CDR1 is LGHDT and CDR2 is YNNKEL (reference sequence). The CDR3: CASSQDWSSGEQFF. DNA of the CDR3: TGTGCCAGCAGCCAAGATTGGTCTAGCGGGGAACAGTTCTTC.

A word on this clonotype: One end of the junction fails to match germline, which may point to a read error. The gene calls are TRBV12-3 or TRBV12-4 and TRBJ2-3; D not resolved. This CDR3 comprises 12 residues. The CDR3 sequence: CASSWSTDAQYF. In DNA, the CDR3 is TGTGCCAGCAGTTGGTCCACAGATGCGCAGTATTTT.

V is TRBV5-1 and J is TRBJ2-6, with a possible D match to TRBD1 (6 bases). The length of the CDR3 is 16 residues. Looked up from germline, CDR1 is SGHRS and CDR2 is YFSETQ. Trimming took off 4 bases at V and 2 bases at J, with 13 bases between the two ends. CDR3 amino acids: CASSQQGLTGANVLTF. DNA of the CDR3: TGCGCCAGCAGCCAACAGGGTCTCACTGGGGCCAACGTCCTGACTTTC.

CDR3 DNA sequence: TGCGCCAGCAGCTTGGGACCGGTGGGGACAGATACGCAGTATTTT. It yields the protein CASSLGPVGTDTQYF. This chain links TRBV5-1 with TRBJ2-3; D is uncertain. Trimming cost V 0 bases and J 3 bases, with 11 bases left between them. Germline CDR1 SGHRS, CDR2 YFSETQ. There are 15 residues in the CDR3. The whole variable domain, remainder taken from reference TRBV5-1 and TRBJ2-3, is KAGVTQTPRYLIKTRGQQVTLSCSPISGHRSVSWYQQTPGQGLQFLFEYFSETQRNKGNFPGRFSGRQFSNSRSEMNVSTLELGDSALYLCASSLGPVGTDTQYFGPGTRLTVL.